The 9 T cell receptor beta chains below were found in one sample sequenced in a study of cytomegalovirus exposure and HLA in healthy donors. PCR amplification relied on 60 Vbeta primers (plus 13 Jbeta primers). TCRdb keeps only in-frame clones here, not all; method: immunoSEQ multiplex PCR. The table has approximately 160,000 clones, around 79% seen once; the top ten hold around 2.5%. The sample was PBMCs. The receptors stem from a middle-aged woman in good health and CMV-seropositive.

The CDR3 spells CASSLDSRTYSPLHF. CDR3 DNA sequence: TGTGCCAGCAGCTTGGACAGTAGAACTTATTCACCCCTCCACTTT. The chain is built from TRBV5-4 and TRBJ1-6; D is uncertain. The CDR3 has 15 residues. CDR1 and CDR2 from the germline V gene are SGHNT and YYREEE (reference sequence). Trimming took off 0 bases at V and 8 bases at J, with 12 bases between the two ends.

This chain uses TRBV28 with TRBJ2-7; possible D gene TRBD1, 7 bases. V was pared by 8 bases and J by 0 bases, with 26 bases between. This CDR3 has 18 amino acids. Looked up from germline, CDR1 is MDHEN and CDR2 is SYDVKM. The CDR3 DNA is TGTGCCAGCGGGGGGAAGGACAGGCTCCCGGTGGGCTCCTACGAGCAGTACTTC. It yields the protein CASGGKDRLPVGSYEQYF.

There are a few counts of this clone. The chain couples TRBV6-7 to TRBJ1-1; TRBD1 is a possible D gene (6 bases). TRBV6-7 belongs to the ORF category, with a function that is uncertain. Trimming stripped 5 bases from V and 1 base from J, with 11 bases between. The CDR3 is 14 amino acids. CDR3 amino acids: CASSTGFPNTEAFF. The CDR3 nucleotides are TGTGCCAGCAGTACAGGGTTTCCGAACACTGAAGCTTTCTTT.

This chain joins TRBV2 and TRBJ2-5; TRBD1 might be the D (6 bases). The J call may be incorrect, as the DNA end agrees better with TRBJ2-7. The CDR3 length is 13 residues. The germline V gene encodes CDR1 SNHLY and CDR2 FYNNEI. CDR3 region: CASRLQGSIEQYF. For the CDR3, the DNA is TGTGCCAGCAGACTCCAGGGGTCTATCGAGCAGTACTTC.

The chain has TRBV6-1 and TRBJ2-2; TRBD2 is a possible D gene (7 bases). The length of the CDR3 is 14 residues. Germline lookup yields CDR1 MNHNS and CDR2 SASEGT. V lost 9 bases and J 5 bases, leaving 16 bases between the germline ends. The DNA of the CDR3 is TGTGCCAGTGCGTGGGGGGGCGGAACCGGGGAGCTGTTTTTT. Amino acids: CASAWGGGTGELFF.

The chain has TRBV6-6 and TRBJ2-2; the D is unclear. V was pared by 6 bases and J by 5 bases, with 7 bases between. The CDR3 is 12 amino acids. Germline CDR1 reads MNHNY; CDR2 reads SVGAGI (reference sequence). Here the CDR3 reads CASSERTGELFF. The CDR3 DNA sequence: TGTGCCAGCAGCGAGAGAACCGGGGAGCTGTTTTTT.

This chain connects TRBV5-8 to TRBJ2-1; D gene uncertain. Trimming removed 3 bases from V and 9 bases from J, with 10 bases in between. Per germline, CDR1 SGHTS and CDR2 YDEGEE. The CDR3 is 12 residues long. The CDR3 loop reads CASSSTNREQFF. For the CDR3, the DNA is TGTGCCAGCAGCTCTACTAACCGTGAGCAGTTCTTC.

The V call is TRBV4-3, the J call TRBJ1-3; D possibly corresponds to TRBD1 (6 bases). Germline values: CDR1 LGHNA, CDR2 YSLEER. CDR3 length equals 20 residues. The ends were cut back, 1 base at V and 0 bases at J, with 22 bases in the middle. The CDR3 DNA sequence: TGCGCCAGCAGCCAAGCCGGAAGGTATCAGGGGACGAGCTCTGGAAACACCATATATTTT. This codes for CASSQAGRYQGTSSGNTIYF.

The chain recombines TRBV19 with TRBJ2-5, with D tentatively TRBD1 (6 bases). Germline V CDR1 and CDR2: LNHDA, SQIVND (reference sequence). V lost 3 bases and J lost 2, with 13 bases in between. This CDR3 region has 15 residues. CDR3 protein: CASSISPGQQETQYF. The CDR3 nucleotides read TGTGCCAGTAGTATTAGCCCTGGACAGCAAGAGACCCAGTACTTC.